This TCR beta chain was captured in a study of blood T cell repertoires in COVID-19. This CDR3 has 13 amino acids. Trimming stripped 2 bases from V and 11 bases from J, with 16 bases between. The V gene's germline CDR1 is SGHDT and CDR2 YYEEEE. Per the authors' pipeline: Estimated nucleated cell counts came from reference gene primer amplification. Assay used: immunoSEQ multiplex PCR; TCRdb lists only in-frame clones, some missing. D and trimming come from the DNA, and the V and J calls and clone size come from that table. The sample includes around 68,000 clones, roughly 87% seen only once; the top ten take 6.6%.

The chain is built from TRBV5-6 and TRBJ1-1; no reliable D call. The material sequenced was peripheral blood. The TCR sequence derives from a man over 45 with active COVID-19. CDR3 loop: CASSFFQSTTAFF. The DNA for the CDR3 is TGTGCCAGCAGCTTCTTTCAGTCCACTACGGCTTTCTTT.